This passage covers 17 T cell receptor beta chains from one sample sequenced in a study of shared clonotypes between healthy human individuals. Sequencing was performed with immunoSEQ multiplex PCR; in TCRdb, only in-frame clones are kept and a portion is missing. In the table there are approximately 640,000 clones, around 90% of which are singletons. Sequenced sample: memory CD8+ T cells from PBMCs. This sample's subset: CD45RO+ cells pooled with CCR7-negative TemRA cells. The receptors derive from a man between 18 and 35 years old in good health. Some clones in this sample may be carry-over from other donors' samples.

This chain joins TRBV27 and TRBJ1-1, with D uncertain. The V and J ends lost 6 bases and 2 bases respectively, with 10 bases between them. Germline CDR1 is MNHEY and CDR2 is SMNVEV (reference sequence). There are 13 residues in the CDR3. The CDR3 DNA reads TGTGCCAGCAGCCCGTTACTTAACACTGAAGCTTTCTTT. Translated: CASSPLLNTEAFF.

The rearrangement joins TRBV6-5 to TRBJ2-1; 9 nucleotides align to TRBD1. The junction had 8 bases not matched to a gene; V was cut back by 0 bases and J by 8 bases. The V gene's germline CDR1 is MNHEY and CDR2 SVGAGI. The CDR3 sequence is 16 residues long. This chain's CDR3 is CASSYSTGTGSHEQFF. The CDR3 nucleotides are TGTGCCAGCAGTTACTCAACCGGGACAGGGAGCCATGAGCAGTTCTTC.

The chain is built from TRBV27 and TRBJ1-1, with D perhaps TRBD1 (5 bases). V lost 5 bases and J 3 bases, leaving 16 bases between the germline ends. CDR3 length: 15 amino acids. The germline V gene has CDR1 MNHEY and CDR2 SMNVEV (reference sequence). DNA for the CDR3: TGTGCCAGCAGTACCCGGGGGGGGAGGGACACTGAAGCTTTCTTT. Its translation is CASSTRGGRDTEAFF.

The genes are TRBV2 and TRBJ1-2; TRBD1 agrees at 8 bases. V lost 8 bases and J lost 1; bases outside the gene matches: 6. Germline V CDR1 and CDR2: SNHLY, FYNNEI. The CDR3 has 14 residues. CDR3 in amino acids: CASQDRAVNYGYTF. The CDR3, as DNA: TGTGCCAGCCAGGACAGGGCTGTTAACTATGGCTACACCTTC.

This clone was recorded a few times. A read error may be the cause here, since a much bigger clone is one base away. V gene TRBV28 combines with J gene TRBJ2-3; D remains ambiguous. V lost 6 bases to trimming and J lost 2 bases, with 3 bases between them. The CDR3 sequence is 11 residues long. The germline V gene has CDR1 MDHEN and CDR2 SYDVKM. CDR3 in amino acids: CASSDTDTQYF. The DNA for the CDR3 is TGTGCCAGCAGCGACACAGATACGCAGTATTTT.

This clone was counted once. V is TRBV6-1 and J is TRBJ2-7; the D gene could be TRBD1 or TRBD2 (5 bases each). This CDR3 is 14 amino acids long. Germline assignment: CDR1 MNHNS and CDR2 SASEGT. V was trimmed by 10 bases and J by 1 base, leaving 17 bases between them. The CDR3 protein is CATSQRGASYEQYF. The CDR3 nucleotides are TGTGCCACCAGCCAGAGGGGCGCGTCCTACGAGCAGTACTTC.

Concerning this clone itself: This sample includes further DNA sequences coding for the same CDR3. The chain joins TRBV30 to TRBJ2-7; no clear D. V lost 0 bases and J 0 bases, leaving 6 bases between the germline ends. The V gene's germline CDR1 is GTSNPN and CDR2 SVGIG (reference sequence). This CDR3 is built from 13 residues. CDR3: CAWSVGLSYEQYF. The CDR3 coding sequence is TGTGCCTGGAGTGTGGGTCTCTCCTACGAGCAGTACTTC.

This clone was found a few times. This sequence joins TRBV27 and TRBJ1-6, with TRBD1 matching over 8 bases. The CDR3 runs 18 residues. CDR1 is MNHEY, CDR2 SMNVEV, per germline (reference sequence). The J segment lost 9 bases and the V segment lost 5 bases, leaving 18 bases of the junction unmatched. The chain's CDR3 is CASSPLVPDRERSSPLHF. CDR3 nucleotides: TGTGCCAGCAGTCCCCTAGTACCGGACAGGGAAAGAAGTTCACCCCTCCACTTT.

The V and J genes are TRBV30 and TRBJ2-7; 9 positions match TRBD2. This CDR3 has 14 amino acids. Germline-derived CDR1 and CDR2 are GTSNPN and SVGIG (reference sequence). Trimming at V came to 2 bases and at J to 3 bases, leaving 5 bases not matched to a gene. CDR3 sequence reads: CAWSKAGGSYEQYF. CDR3 coding DNA: TGTGCCTGGAGTAAGGCGGGAGGGAGCTACGAGCAGTACTTC.

This clone showed up many times. Other DNA sequences in this specimen translate into the identical CDR3. This chain joins TRBV5-6 and TRBJ2-1; D is unclear. The V end was cut by 5 bases, the J end by 1 base, with 10 bases between. CDR3 length equals 14 residues. Germline V gives CDR1 SGHDT, CDR2 YYEEEE. The CDR3 bases are TGTGCCAGCAGTTATGACTCTTCCTACAATGAGCAGTTCTTC. It is translated as CASSYDSSYNEQFF.

The chain combines TRBV7-6 with TRBJ2-7, with 9 positions matching TRBD1. J lost 3 bases, V lost 4 bases, and 4 bases had no gene match. Germline V gene lookup returns CDR1 SGHVS and CDR2 FNYEAQ. The CDR3 has 14 residues. The CDR3 spells CASSSDRGSYEQYF. In DNA form, the CDR3 reads TGTGCCAGCAGCTCGGACAGGGGCAGCTACGAGCAGTACTTC.

The DNA for the CDR3 is TGTGCCGCTCGCCCGGCGGGGAGCTCCTACGAGCAGTACTTC. This sequence encodes CAARPAGSSYEQYF. This chain uses TRBV27 with TRBJ2-7, with TRBD2 as a possible D gene (6 bases). Germline lookup yields CDR1 MNHEY and CDR2 SMNVEV (reference sequence). The CDR3 has 14 amino acids. Trimming cost V 11 bases and J 0 bases, with 17 bases left between them.

This chain connects TRBV19 to TRBJ2-7; D is unclear. This CDR3 is 14 amino acids long. The germline V and J ends were trimmed by 1 base and 6 bases, with 13 bases remaining between them. The germline V gene encodes CDR1 LNHDA and CDR2 SQIVND (reference sequence). The CDR3 region has the DNA TGTGCCAGTAGTATAGTACCAGCTATGGGCGAGCAGTACTTC. Translating gives CASSIVPAMGEQYF.

This clone appeared a single time. The chain is built from TRBV30 and TRBJ2-2; no clear D. Trimming left V 2 bases short and J 4 bases short, with 2 bases between. The CDR3 is 11 residues long. Germline CDR1 is GTSNPN and CDR2 is SVGIG (reference sequence). CDR3 coding DNA: TGTGCCTGGAGTTTCACCGGGGAGCTGTTTTTT. It translates to CAWSFTGELFF.

The chain is built from TRBV19 and TRBJ1-1; D gene unclear. CDR3 length: 14 amino acids. The germline V and J ends were trimmed by 0 bases and 1 base, with 6 bases remaining between them. Germline V gives CDR1 LNHDA, CDR2 SQIVND (reference sequence). The CDR3 sequence: CASSIDRQNTEAFF. CDR3 coding DNA: TGTGCCAGTAGTATAGACAGGCAGAACACTGAAGCTTTCTTT. The full variable domain, rest sourced from reference TRBV19 and TRBJ1-1, is DGGITQSPKYLFRKEGQNVTLSCEQNLNHDAMYWYRQDPGQGLRLIYYSQIVNDFQKGDIAEGYSVSREKKESFPLTVTSAQKNPTAFYLCASSIDRQNTEAFFGQGTRLTVV.

The chain links TRBV11-3 to TRBJ2-7, with 14 bases matching TRBD2. The CDR3 has 15 residues. The germline gives CDR1 SGHNT, CDR2 YENEEA. J was trimmed by 6 bases and V by 7 bases; bases with no gene match: 8. The CDR3 coding sequence is TGTGCCAGCAACCGACTAGCGGGAGGGCCTTTCGAGCAGTACTTC. Translation gives CASNRLAGGPFEQYF.

Concerning this clone itself: The same CDR3 arises from other DNA sequences in this sample as well. The chain links TRBV7-8 to TRBJ1-1; the D is unclear. Trimming removed 1 base at V and 0 bases at J, with 3 bases between. The CDR3 runs to 13 residues. Looked up from germline, CDR1 is SGHVS and CDR2 is FQNEAQ. DNA for the CDR3: TGTGCCAGCAGCTTAGTGGTGAACACTGAAGCTTTCTTT. Translated, it gives CASSLVVNTEAFF.